This T cell receptor (beta chain) was found in a study of cytomegalovirus exposure and HLA in healthy donors. Study in general: Clustering assigned roughly 81% of the approximately 400 genotyped donors to the Caucasian-associated ancestry cluster.

Broader study findings: Some highly shared sequence variants likely arose as a pipeline artifact.

The PCR ran on 60 Vbeta and 13 Jbeta primers. This table comes from immunoSEQ multiplex PCR, and its TCRdb copy is limited to in-frame clones, with some not included. The repertoire holds fewer than 110,000 clones, with roughly 66% as singletons. J lost 2 bases, V lost 3 bases, and 1 base had no gene match. The CDR3 is 14 amino acids. The germline V gene has CDR1 SGHTA and CDR2 FQGNSA. About this clone itself: What it binds is not known.

The sequence derives from a woman aged 50 to 60 in good health and CMV-seronegative. V and J are TRBV7-2 and TRBJ1-2, with TRBD1 matching over 9 bases. The sample taken for sequencing was PBMCs. CDR3 in DNA: TGTGCCAGCAGCTTCGGACAGGGGAACTATGGCTACACCTTC. This sequence encodes CASSFGQGNYGYTF.